This T cell receptor beta chain was observed in a study of cytomegalovirus exposure and HLA in healthy donors. Study context: An early data release held some 89 million unique TCRs from HLA-typed donors. General observations from the study: Through in vitro validation, three CMV-associated chains were shown to be specific for CMV antigens.

Primers included in the PCR were 60 Vbeta and 13 Jbeta primers. Repertoires were generated with immunoSEQ multiplex PCR, while TCRdb's copy carries only in-frame clones and drops some. The table includes over 120,000 clones, roughly 80% detected once. To note about this clone: Its antigen remains unknown.

The specimen sequenced was PBMCs. The TCR originated in a woman younger than 45 in good health and CMV-seronegative.

The CDR3 reads CASRLAGGPASTDTQYF. In DNA form, the CDR3 reads TGTGCCAGCAGACTAGCGGGGGGACCCGCTAGCACAGATACGCAGTATTTT. The genes are TRBV7-2 and TRBJ2-3; the match to TRBD2 covers 12 bases. Germline CDR1 is SGHTA and CDR2 is FQGNSA. The CDR3 is made up of 17 amino acids. V dropped 6 bases and J dropped 0; count of bases not matched to a gene: 7.